These T cell receptor beta chains were read from a single sample in a study of blood T cell repertoires in COVID-19. TCRdb's table, derived via immunoSEQ multiplex PCR, lists solely in-frame clones and lacks some. Among about 160,000 clones listed, more than 75% were seen once. The sample taken for sequencing was peripheral blood. These receptor sequences come from a man aged 65-85 years with acute or convalescent COVID-19. CDR3s leave out the opening cysteine and the closing phenylalanine or tryptophan. Each record gives: CDR3 protein, D gene, V gene, J gene. A D gene is named only where the DNA matches it firmly.

cdr3_aa: ASSFSHSRASTGELF; d_call: NA; v_call: TRBV28; j_call: TRBJ2-2
cdr3_aa: ASSPGGVNIQY; d_call: NA; v_call: TRBV27; j_call: TRBJ2-4
cdr3_aa: ASSLSRGRPYSNQPQH; d_call: TRBD1; v_call: TRBV5-6; j_call: TRBJ1-5
cdr3_aa: ASSQGASGTGADTQY; d_call: TRBD2; v_call: TRBV11-2; j_call: TRBJ2-3
cdr3_aa: ASRPTGGDYYGYT; d_call: TRBD1; v_call: TRBV14; j_call: TRBJ1-2
cdr3_aa: ASSQVVGGEQF; d_call: NA; v_call: TRBV14; j_call: TRBJ2-1
cdr3_aa: ASSPGLAGAEETQY; d_call: TRBD2; v_call: TRBV18; j_call: TRBJ2-5
cdr3_aa: ASSFIEGTEAF; d_call: NA; v_call: TRBV7-9; j_call: TRBJ1-1
cdr3_aa: ASSPQPLGGYT; d_call: NA; v_call: TRBV19; j_call: TRBJ1-2
cdr3_aa: ASSPPGRARETQY; d_call: NA; v_call: TRBV18; j_call: TRBJ2-5
cdr3_aa: ASSQVPLLAGGFHEQF; d_call: TRBD2; v_call: TRBV3-1/TRBV3-2; j_call: TRBJ2-1
cdr3_aa: ASNGGQGGTEAF; d_call: TRBD1; v_call: TRBV19; j_call: TRBJ1-1
cdr3_aa: ASSRDREHGYT; d_call: TRBD1; v_call: TRBV19; j_call: TRBJ1-2
cdr3_aa: ASSSAISYNSPLH; d_call: NA; v_call: TRBV28; j_call: TRBJ1-6
cdr3_aa: ASSPLSGTSGVGEETQY; d_call: TRBD2; v_call: TRBV18; j_call: TRBJ2-5
cdr3_aa: ASSPDRGGANVLT; d_call: TRBD1; v_call: TRBV6-5; j_call: TRBJ2-6
cdr3_aa: ASSLQGAAGNTIY; d_call: TRBD1; v_call: TRBV27; j_call: TRBJ1-3
cdr3_aa: ASRTQSSYNSPLH; d_call: NA; v_call: TRBV28; j_call: TRBJ1-6
cdr3_aa: ASSESIGGREGRTDTQY; d_call: TRBD2; v_call: TRBV9; j_call: TRBJ2-3
cdr3_aa: ASSRNRAGRSEQY; d_call: TRBD2; v_call: TRBV3-1/TRBV3-2; j_call: TRBJ2-7